These 20 T cell receptor beta chains share one sample of origin, sequenced in a study of cytomegalovirus exposure and HLA in healthy donors. PCR primers comprised 60 Vbeta and 13 Jbeta primers. Profiling relied on immunoSEQ multiplex PCR, and the TCRdb table lists in-frame clones only, not all of them. Found here are 210,000 or so clones, roughly 90% of them singletons; the top ten hold roughly 1%. Sequencing was carried out using PBMCs. These receptors were collected from a woman younger than 30 in good health and CMV-seronegative.

V is TRBV5-4 and J is TRBJ2-7; 9 bases agree with TRBD1. This CDR3 region has 15 residues. Germline-derived CDR1 and CDR2 are SGHNT and YYREEE (reference sequence). The J segment lost 3 bases and the V segment lost 4 bases, leaving 8 bases of the junction unmatched. CDR3 protein: CASSTQGAPHYEQYF. CDR3 DNA sequence: TGTGCCAGCAGCACACAGGGGGCCCCACACTACGAGCAGTACTTC.

The V and J genes are TRBV7-2 and TRBJ2-7, with no clear D. Germline V lookup: CDR1 SGHTA, CDR2 FQGNSA. The CDR3 spans 13 residues. The V end lost 1 base, the J end lost 2 bases, and 6 bases lay between the germline ends. CDR3 protein: CASSLGPPYEQYF. The CDR3 DNA sequence: TGTGCCAGCAGCTTAGGGCCTCCCTACGAGCAGTACTTC. The variable domain in full, completed from reference TRBV7-2 and TRBJ2-7, reads GAGVSQSPSNKVTEKGKDVELRCDPISGHTALYWYRQSLGQGLEFLIYFQGNSAPDKSGLPSDRFSAERTGGSVSTLTIQRTQQEDSAVYLCASSLGPPYEQYFGPGTRLTVT.

This chain connects TRBV6-5 to TRBJ1-1; D uncertain. V was trimmed by 6 bases and J by 7 bases, leaving 15 bases between them. This CDR3 region has 13 residues. Germline values: CDR1 MNHEY, CDR2 SVGAGI. Here the CDR3 DNA reads TGTGCCAGCAGACCCTTCGAGGGAATTGAAGCTTTCTTT. Translated, it gives CASRPFEGIEAFF.

The chain uses TRBV7-2 and TRBJ2-3, with D possibly matching TRBD1 (5 bases). CDR3 length: 15 residues. Germline V lookup: CDR1 SGHTA, CDR2 FQGNSA. Trimming left V 1 base short and J 4 bases short, with 12 bases between. The CDR3 bases are TGTGCCAGCAGCTTAGGGGGCTATTTTTCAGATACGCAGTATTTT. It is translated as CASSLGGYFSDTQYF.

The chain employs TRBV25-1 and TRBJ2-7; possible D gene TRBD1, 7 bases. Trimming took 3 bases from V and 3 from J, leaving 15 bases between them. Germline V gene data show CDR1 as MGHDK and CDR2 as SYGVNS. This CDR3 is built from 15 residues. The CDR3 is CASSDPGDSYYEQYF. The CDR3, as DNA: TGTGCCAGCAGTGATCCGGGGGACAGCTACTACGAGCAGTACTTC.

This clone appeared a single time. CDR3 loop: CASSQRDTTYEQYF. CDR3 bases: TGCGCCAGCAGCCAACGGGACACGACCTACGAGCAGTACTTC. The V gene is TRBV4-1, the J gene TRBJ2-7; D possibly corresponds to TRBD1 (6 bases). Between the trimmed V and J ends, which lost 2 bases and 2 bases, there was a span of 10 bases. Germline V gives CDR1 MGHRA, CDR2 YSYEKL. This CDR3 contains 14 residues.

The chain carries TRBV19 and TRBJ1-3; D is possibly TRBD1 (5 bases). CDR1 is LNHDA and CDR2 is SQIVND in the germline V gene (reference sequence). The CDR3 has 16 amino acids. Between the trimmed V and J ends, which lost 7 bases and 0 bases, there was a span of 16 bases. The CDR3 loop reads CASILGRVSSGNTIYF. The CDR3 nucleotides are TGTGCCAGTATCCTTGGCAGGGTGAGCTCTGGAAACACCATATATTTT.

The chain joins TRBV7-2 to TRBJ1-4; the D gene is possibly TRBD1 (6 bases). The CDR3 is 17 amino acids. V lost 4 bases, J lost 0 bases, and 15 bases lay in between. CDR1 and CDR2 (germline): SGHTA, FQGNSA. The CDR3 loop reads CASSSWQGIATNEKLFF. In DNA, the CDR3 is TGTGCCAGCAGCTCCTGGCAGGGGATTGCAACTAATGAAAAACTGTTTTTT.

This clone was seen more than once but under ten times. V usage is TRBV7-6 and J usage is TRBJ1-1; 9 bases fit TRBD1. Germline V gives CDR1 SGHVS, CDR2 FNYEAQ. The CDR3 is 16 residues long. After removal of 5 bases from V and 3 bases from J, the junction contained 10 bases not matched to a gene. The CDR3 protein is CASSPWTGADDTEAFF. CDR3 DNA: TGTGCCAGCAGCCCCTGGACAGGGGCAGACGACACTGAAGCTTTCTTT.

This sequence joins TRBV11-2 and TRBJ1-3; D perhaps matches TRBD1 (6 bases). Trimming removed 10 bases at V and 1 base at J, with 26 bases between. Germline loops: CDR1 SGHAT, CDR2 FQNNGV. This CDR3 spans 18 amino acids. CDR3 region: CAISSRTVRNPSGNTIYF. Written as DNA, the CDR3 is TGTGCCATCTCATCGCGGACAGTTCGAAACCCTTCTGGAAACACCATATATTTT.

For the CDR3, the DNA is TGTGCCAGCAGCACCGCCGGGGTCGGCTCCTACGAGCAGTACTTC. Its protein product is CASSTAGVGSYEQYF. This chain connects TRBV7-6 to TRBJ2-7; D perhaps matches TRBD2 (5 bases). The CDR3 sequence is 15 residues long. Germline V lookup: CDR1 SGHVS, CDR2 FNYEAQ. V lost 5 bases and J 0 bases, leaving 14 bases between the germline ends.

This sequence joins TRBV7-2 and TRBJ1-5, with D possibly matching TRBD1 (5 bases). The CDR3 consists of 16 residues. Germline CDR1 reads SGHTA; CDR2 reads FQGNSA. V was trimmed by 5 bases and J by 7 bases, leaving 21 bases between them. The CDR3 DNA sequence: TGTGCCAGCAGCCTAATGGCCAGGGCGATCGGGCAGCCCCAGCATTTT. This gives the protein CASSLMARAIGQPQHF.

The chain has TRBV6-5 and TRBJ2-7, with 10 bases fitting TRBD1. The CDR3 has 16 amino acids. V lost 3 bases and J lost 3; bases outside the gene matches: 8. Germline CDR1 reads MNHEY; CDR2 reads SVGAGI. The DNA of the CDR3 is TGTGCCAGCAGTTATACCGGGACAGGGGTGTTCTACGAGCAGTACTTC. This translates into CASSYTGTGVFYEQYF.

The chain uses TRBV10-1 and TRBJ2-1, with 7 positions matching TRBD2. Germline CDR1 is WNHNN and CDR2 is SYGVQD (reference sequence). The V segment lost 2 bases and the J segment 0 bases; nucleotides outside the gene matches: 7. The CDR3 runs 17 residues. DNA for the CDR3: TGCGCCAGCAGTGAGGATTTTGGCGGGAGCTCCTACAATGAGCAGTTCTTC. Its translation: CASSEDFGGSSYNEQFF.

The J gene is TRBJ2-1, the V gene TRBV10-3; D not resolved. Germline V gene lookup returns CDR1 ENHRY and CDR2 SYGVKD. This CDR3 spans 11 amino acids. V shed 5 bases and J shed 7 bases, with 6 bases lying between them. CDR3 protein: CAISSLNEQFF. For the CDR3, the DNA is TGTGCCATCAGTAGCTTAAATGAGCAGTTCTTC.

The V and J genes are TRBV7-2 and TRBJ2-3; D ambiguous. The CDR3 is 14 amino acids. Trimming removed 2 bases at V and 2 bases at J, with 8 bases between. The germline gives CDR1 SGHTA, CDR2 FQGNSA. In DNA form, the CDR3 reads TGTGCCAGCAGCTTAAGCTACCCCACAGATACGCAGTATTTT. This translates into CASSLSYPTDTQYF.

This sequence joins TRBV6-5 and TRBJ2-3; D is uncertain. The CDR3 contains 13 residues. Trimming took off 4 bases at V and 1 base at J, with 6 bases between the two ends. Germline CDR1 MNHEY, CDR2 SVGAGI. The CDR3 coding sequence is TGTGCCAGCAGTTCTGAGGGCACAGATACGCAGTATTTT. Protein: CASSSEGTDTQYF.

V and J are TRBV19 and TRBJ1-1; D unresolved. Germline V CDR1 and CDR2: LNHDA, SQIVND (reference sequence). The CDR3 extends over 19 amino acids. V lost 5 bases to trimming and J lost 0 bases, with 25 bases between them. CDR3 in amino acids: CASSSPWASSAGLNTEAFF. CDR3 bases: TGTGCCAGTAGTTCTCCGTGGGCCAGCAGTGCGGGGTTGAACACTGAAGCTTTCTTT.

CDR3 coding DNA: TGTGCCAGTAGTAGGGGAGGGTCTGGGGCCAACGTCCTGACTTTC. Protein sequence: CASSRGGSGANVLTF. The rearrangement joins TRBV19 to TRBJ2-6, with TRBD2 identical over 7 bases. V dropped 4 bases and J dropped 1; count of bases not matched to a gene: 1. The CDR3 runs 15 residues. From germline, CDR1 is LNHDA and CDR2 SQIVND (reference sequence).

This clone was counted only a few times. The V and J genes are TRBV4-2 and TRBJ1-2; the match to TRBD1 covers 7 bases. Losses at the gene ends were 0 bases for V and 7 bases for J; bases not matched to a gene: 2. The CDR3 runs to 13 residues. Germline V gives CDR1 LGHNA, CDR2 YNFKEQ. Here the CDR3 reads CASSQENRGGYTF. CDR3 DNA: TGTGCCAGCAGCCAAGAAAACAGGGGTGGCTACACCTTC.